Sequencing of this TCR beta chain was carried out in a study of regulatory T cells in long-lasting Graves disease. Findings and caveats of the study: In persistent patients, shared public clonotypes (roughly 3,000) outnumbered those in new patients (about 890). TRBV28 was favored in persistent disease, as were TRBJ1-2 and TRBJ2-5.

Relying on iRepertoire HTBI primers and Arm-PCR of CDR3 regions, the team built TCR beta libraries. TCRdb recomputed calls from the multiplex PCR reads with MiXCR, one row per CDR3 protein. In the table there are about 540,000 distinct CDR3 sequences, approximately 12% of which are singletons. This CDR3 region has 12 residues. The J segment lost 3 bases and the V segment lost 3 bases, leaving 1 base of the junction unmatched. CDR1 DFQATT and CDR2 SNEGSKA come from the germline V gene (reference sequence). The table lists this clonotype with many counts. Its antigen is not known. The sample's time point: newly diagnosed GD, antithyroid drugs for less than 3 months. Generation of the TCR library employed RNA extracted from PBMCs. This sample was shared with a second study, whose subject was T cells in Graves' hyperthyroidism and ophthalmopathy. From that report: A 13 V-J signature model discriminated ophthalmopathy versus stable hyperthyroidism.

The origin of this receptor is a young man with Graves disease. The input for sequencing was peripheral blood mononuclear cells (PBMCs), taken at new diagnosis, from a patient treated with antithyroid drugs. The genes are TRBV20-1 and TRBJ2-5; 7 bases fit TRBD2. For the CDR3, the DNA is TGCAGTGCTAGCCGGGGGGAAGAGACCCAGTACTTC. Protein: CSASRGEETQYF.